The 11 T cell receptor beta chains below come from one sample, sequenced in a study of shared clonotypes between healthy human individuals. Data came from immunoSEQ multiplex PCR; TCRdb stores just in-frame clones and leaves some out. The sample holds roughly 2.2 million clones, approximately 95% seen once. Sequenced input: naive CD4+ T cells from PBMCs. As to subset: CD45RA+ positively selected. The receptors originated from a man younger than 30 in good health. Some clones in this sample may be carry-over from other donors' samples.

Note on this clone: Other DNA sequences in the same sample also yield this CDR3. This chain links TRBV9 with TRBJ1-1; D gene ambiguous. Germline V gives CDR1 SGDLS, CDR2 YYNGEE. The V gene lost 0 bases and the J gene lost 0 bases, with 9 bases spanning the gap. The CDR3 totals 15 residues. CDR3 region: CASSVDPGMNTEAFF. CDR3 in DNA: TGTGCCAGCAGCGTAGACCCAGGTATGAACACTGAAGCTTTCTTT.

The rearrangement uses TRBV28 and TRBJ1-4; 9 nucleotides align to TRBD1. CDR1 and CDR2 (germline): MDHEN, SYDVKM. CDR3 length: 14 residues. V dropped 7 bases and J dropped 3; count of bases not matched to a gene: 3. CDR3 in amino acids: CASTTGGPNEKLFF. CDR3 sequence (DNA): TGTGCCAGCACCACAGGGGGCCCTAATGAAAAACTGTTTTTT.

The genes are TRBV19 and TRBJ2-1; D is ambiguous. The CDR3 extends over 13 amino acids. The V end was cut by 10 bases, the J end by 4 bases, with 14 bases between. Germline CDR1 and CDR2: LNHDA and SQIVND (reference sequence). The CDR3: CATRGLSYNEQFF. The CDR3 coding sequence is TGTGCCACCCGAGGATTATCGTACAATGAGCAGTTCTTC.

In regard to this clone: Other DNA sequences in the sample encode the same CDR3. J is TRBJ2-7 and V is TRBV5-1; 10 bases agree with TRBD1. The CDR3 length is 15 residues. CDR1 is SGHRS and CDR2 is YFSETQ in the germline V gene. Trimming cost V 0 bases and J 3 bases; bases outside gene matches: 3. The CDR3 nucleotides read TGCGCCAGCAGCTTGGGGGGACAGGGGTTCTACGAGCAGTACTTC. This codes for CASSLGGQGFYEQYF.

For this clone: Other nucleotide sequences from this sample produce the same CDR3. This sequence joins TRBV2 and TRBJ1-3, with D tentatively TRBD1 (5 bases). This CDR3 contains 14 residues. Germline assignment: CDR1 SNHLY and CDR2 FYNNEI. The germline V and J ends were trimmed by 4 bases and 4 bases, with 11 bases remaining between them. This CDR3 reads CASSVGRAGNTIYF. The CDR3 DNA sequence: TGTGCCAGCAGTGTCGGCAGGGCCGGAAACACCATATATTTT. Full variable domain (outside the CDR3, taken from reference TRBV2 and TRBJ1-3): EPEVTQTPSHQVTQMGQEVILRCVPISNHLYFYWYRQILGQKVEFLVSFYNNEISEKSEIFDDQFSVERPDGSNFTLKIRSTKLEDSAMYFCASSVGRAGNTIYFGEGSWLTVV.

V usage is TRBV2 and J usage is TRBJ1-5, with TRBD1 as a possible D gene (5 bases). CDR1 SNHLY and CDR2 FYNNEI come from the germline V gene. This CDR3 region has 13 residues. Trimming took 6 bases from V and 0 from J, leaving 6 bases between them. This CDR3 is CASRDSSNQPQHF. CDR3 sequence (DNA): TGTGCCAGCAGAGACAGTAGCAATCAGCCCCAGCATTTT.

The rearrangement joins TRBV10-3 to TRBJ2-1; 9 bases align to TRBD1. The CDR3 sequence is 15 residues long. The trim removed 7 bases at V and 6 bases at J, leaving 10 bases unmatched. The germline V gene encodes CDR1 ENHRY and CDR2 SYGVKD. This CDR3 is CAITKTGTGSNEQFF. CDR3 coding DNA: TGTGCCATCACTAAAACCGGGACAGGGAGCAATGAGCAGTTCTTC.

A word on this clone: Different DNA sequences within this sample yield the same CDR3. Here the CDR3 reads CASSLNRNTGELFF. The CDR3 DNA is TGTGCCAGCAGCTTAAATCGCAACACCGGGGAGCTGTTTTTT. The chain links TRBV7-3 to TRBJ2-2, with D unresolved. Per germline, CDR1 SGHTA and CDR2 FQGTGA. Trimming left V 1 base short and J 2 bases short, with 5 bases between. The CDR3 is made up of 14 amino acids.

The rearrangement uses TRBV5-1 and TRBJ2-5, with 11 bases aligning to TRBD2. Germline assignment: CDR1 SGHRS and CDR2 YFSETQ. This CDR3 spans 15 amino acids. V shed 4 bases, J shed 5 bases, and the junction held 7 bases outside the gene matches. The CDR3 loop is CASSGGLAGPETQYF. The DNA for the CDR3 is TGCGCCAGCAGCGGTGGACTAGCGGGTCCCGAGACCCAGTACTTC.

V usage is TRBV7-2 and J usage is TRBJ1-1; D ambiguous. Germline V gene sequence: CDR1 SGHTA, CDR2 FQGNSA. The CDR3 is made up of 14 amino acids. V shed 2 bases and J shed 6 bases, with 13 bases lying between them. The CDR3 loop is CASSLTRDRAEAFF. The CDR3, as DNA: TGTGCCAGCAGCTTAACCCGGGATAGGGCTGAAGCTTTCTTT.

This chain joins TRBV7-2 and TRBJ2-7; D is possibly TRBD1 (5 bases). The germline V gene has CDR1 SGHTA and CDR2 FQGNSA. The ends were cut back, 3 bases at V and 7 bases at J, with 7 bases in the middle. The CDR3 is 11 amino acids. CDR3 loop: CASSFKGEQYF. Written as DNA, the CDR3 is TGTGCCAGCAGCTTCAAGGGGGAGCAGTACTTC. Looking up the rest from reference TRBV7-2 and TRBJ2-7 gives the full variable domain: GAGVSQSPSNKVTEKGKDVELRCDPISGHTALYWYRQSLGQGLEFLIYFQGNSAPDKSGLPSDRFSAERTGGSVSTLTIQRTQQEDSAVYLCASSFKGEQYFGPGTRLTVT.